Detailed here is one TCR beta chain. J gave up 6 bases and V 2 bases, and 14 bases lay outside the gene matches. CDR3 size: 17 residues. CDR1 is WNHNN, CDR2 SYGVQD, per germline (reference sequence). This record belongs to a study of shared T cell receptors in the human thymus. Using immunoSEQ multiplex PCR, the repertoire was profiled, and TCRdb retains in-frame clones only, with some absent. The table includes hundreds of thousands of clones, roughly 88% detected once. This same sample was also part of a study on human thymus T cells. From that second work: Those donating were healthy Finnish infants in corrective surgery for congenital heart defects. Thymic and blood repertoires appeared to show biased V and J gene usage.

The sequenced sample was thymocytes. The sequence came from a girl under three years old with a congenital heart defect. The chain combines TRBV10-1 with TRBJ2-3; 7 bases align to TRBD2. The CDR3 DNA reads TGCGCCAGCAGTGAGCTAGGAGCGGGGACCCGTCGCGATACGCAGTATTTT. It encodes CASSELGAGTRRDTQYF.